This T cell receptor (beta chain) was retrieved from a study of cytomegalovirus exposure and HLA in healthy donors. Broader study findings: A prior analysis recorded that most TCR beta V segments were productive about 87% or about 30% of the time. Reportedly, a later analysis found an Asian-associated ancestry cluster had fewer N-insertions than the approximately 700-donor mean. Common viral pathogens were later found to be apparently linked to several of the most significant clusters. Upon later analysis, HLA-associated TCR beta chains proved more clonally expanded than other, equally common chains.

As for this clone: Its specificity is unknown.

The PCR ran on 60 Vbeta and 13 Jbeta primers. TCRdb keeps only in-frame clones here, not all; method: immunoSEQ multiplex PCR. The sample gives a few hundred thousand clones, 70% to 85% of which show up once; 0.58% is in the top ten. The V end was cut by 7 bases, the J end by 6 bases, with 19 bases between. The germline V gene has CDR1 MNHNY and CDR2 SVGAGI (reference sequence). The CDR3 length is 16 residues. This clonotype was sampled from a woman in her thirties or forties in good health and CMV-seronegative. The sequencing sample was made of PBMCs. The chain combines TRBV6-6 with TRBJ1-6; D uncertain. The CDR3 loop is CASTEEGRLRNSPLHF. The CDR3 nucleotides read TGTGCCAGCACCGAGGAGGGTCGGTTGCGTAATTCACCCCTCCACTTT.